This T cell receptor beta chain was sequenced during a study of a mutant IDH1 vaccine in newly diagnosed glioma (dated by TCRdb to the early 2020s). General notes on the study: Vaccination began 4-6 weeks after radiotherapy alone, or alongside temozolomide cycles in the chemotherapy-containing groups. Of the approximately 32 treated patients, 62.5% were male and about 40% were female, and the mean age was approximately 40 years. Prior to enrollment, patients had been given standard therapy consisting of radiotherapy alone, temozolomide alone, or radiochemotherapy with temozolomide, with the combination given to most patients. The week-35 safety follow-up was designated visit V12, and the week-47 end of study was designated visit V13. Peripheral blood was collected at six visits: V03 (baseline), V05, V07, V10, V12 and V13. For exploratory analyses, longitudinal TCRB deep sequencing was carried out in under 30 treated patients wherever samples were available.

From cysteine to phenylalanine, the CDR3 is 13 amino acids long. The kept DNA is CDR3 alone, 39 bases in frame from the first base. CDR1 and CDR2 are drawn from the germline V gene (reference sequence): LNHDA, SQIVND. V loses 6 bases, J loses 3 bases, and the germline ends lie 12 bases apart. The label giving this sample's time point can be read as: week 35, safety follow-up. Every vaccine dose consisted of 300 ug of a 20-mer mutant IDH1 peptide in Montanide, administered subcutaneously together with topical imiquimod. Across visits V03 through V10, patients got a total of eight vaccinations, given in weeks 1, 3, 5, 7, 11, 15, 19 and 23. Newly diagnosed WHO grade 3 or 4 IDH1-mutant astrocytomas showing loss of nuclear ATRX were present in the donors. The samples were drawn from NOA16, a multicentre, single-arm, open-label phase I trial in Germany that tested a mutant IDH1 peptide vaccine in humans for the first time. Genomic DNA for TCRB sequencing was extracted from EDTA blood using the DNeasy Blood and Tissue Kit.

Study-level results and caveats: Changes in the top peripheral T cell clonotypes picked up by TCRB sequencing did not appear to be linked to pseudoprogression. PBMC samples for TCRB deep sequencing were selected based on availability. Vaccine-induced immune responses across multiple MHC alleles were detected in 85% to 95% of patients. The authors stated that sample limitations prevented analyses of patient blood samples from being reproduced.

About this clone itself: Its cognate antigen has yet to be identified. Per-base qualities were not stored, and no clone one base away is much larger.

The method was the immunoSEQ multiplex PCR assay. Following the manufacturer's protocol, the hsTCRB Kit was used to amplify rearranged TCR beta chain sequences. An Illumina MiSeq was used to sequence the TCRB libraries. The original pipeline was this. Demultiplexing, trimming and gene mapping were performed with the kit vendor's proprietary platform. The immuneACCESS repertoire file appears here via TCRdb, limited to in-frame rearrangements. These files lack a portion of the clones; in checked studies, under half of the deficit traces to unresolved V genes, and the cause of the others is not known. The V and J calls and clone size are taken from that table; D and trimming were inferred from the DNA. The sample table contains tens of thousands of clones; only one count was recorded for roughly nine tenths of them. The top ten constitute over 1.5% of the sample.

This material consisted of PBMCs, taken from a glioma patient whose treatment included an IDH1 peptide vaccine. The TCR comes from a man aged 40-49 years with glioma. The V gene is TRBV19 and the J gene is TRBJ2-7; the D segment could be TRBD1, given 6 matching bases. The CDR3 loop reads CASRLGQNYEQYF. The nucleotide sequence is TGTGCCAGTAGACTCGGACAGAACTACGAGCAGTACTTC. Reference TRBV19 and TRBJ2-7 genes cover what lies past the CDR3, so the full variable domain is DGGITQSPKYLFRKEGQNVTLSCEQNLNHDAMYWYRQDPGQGLRLIYYSQIVNDFQKGDIAEGYSVSREKKESFPLTVTSAQKNPTAFYLCASRLGQNYEQYFGPGTRLTVT.